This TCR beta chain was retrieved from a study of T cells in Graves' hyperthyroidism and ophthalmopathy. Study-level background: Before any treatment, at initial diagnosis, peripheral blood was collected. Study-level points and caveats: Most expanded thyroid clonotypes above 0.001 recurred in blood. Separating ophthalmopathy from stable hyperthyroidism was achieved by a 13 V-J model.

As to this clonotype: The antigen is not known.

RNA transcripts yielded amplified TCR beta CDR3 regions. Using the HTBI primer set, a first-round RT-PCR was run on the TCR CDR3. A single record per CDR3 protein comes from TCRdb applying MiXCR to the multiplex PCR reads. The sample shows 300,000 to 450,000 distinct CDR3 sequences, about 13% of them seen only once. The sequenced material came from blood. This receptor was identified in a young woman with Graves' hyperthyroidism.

CDR3 bases: TGCAGTGCTAGAGTTCTAAGCAATGAGCAGTTCTTC. It codes for CSARVLSNEQFF. This chain joins TRBV20-1 and TRBJ2-1; D uncertain. The CDR3 has 12 residues. V lost 1 base and J lost 6, with 7 bases in between. Germline loops: CDR1 DFQATT, CDR2 SNEGSKA (reference sequence).